The T cell receptor beta chain described here comes from a study of cytomegalovirus exposure and HLA in healthy donors. CDR1 and CDR2 (germline): SGHTA, FQGNSA. The CDR3 runs to 15 residues. V gave up 6 bases and J gave up 8 bases; unmatched junction bases: 7. PCR employed 60 Vbeta and 13 Jbeta primers. Clones were read by immunoSEQ multiplex PCR, and TCRdb kept only the in-frame ones, dropping some. The table lists about 110,000 clones, roughly 63% of them singletons. About this clone itself: What it binds is not known.

Study-wide points: Based on reports, TCR beta sequences accurately predicted HLA-A and HLA-B alleles for most subjects.

This chain uses TRBV7-2 with TRBJ2-1; 13 bases are shared with TRBD2. The sequenced sample consisted of PBMCs. The clonotype was recovered from a woman aged 70-85 years in good health and CMV-seropositive. This CDR3 is CASRTGLAGEDEQFF. CDR3 bases: TGTGCCAGCAGGACTGGACTAGCGGGGGAGGATGAGCAGTTCTTC. Looking up the rest from reference TRBV7-2 and TRBJ2-1 gives the full variable domain: GAGVSQSPSNKVTEKGKDVELRCDPISGHTALYWYRQSLGQGLEFLIYFQGNSAPDKSGLPSDRFSAERTGGSVSTLTIQRTQQEDSAVYLCASRTGLAGEDEQFFGPGTRLTVL.